These T cell receptor beta chains were read from a single sample in a study of glioma-infiltrating T cells. TCRdb analysed the multiplex PCR reads with MiXCR anew, one entry per CDR3 protein. The data show about 210,000 distinct CDR3 sequences, with approximately 30% seen just once and 20% held by the top ten. The specimen sequenced was glioma tissue, nonneoplastic brain tissue, or PBMCs (not recorded which). The source is a human donor with low-grade glioma or glioblastoma, undergoing nonglioma brain surgery, or in good health (not recorded which). The CDR3 runs from the conserved cysteine through the conserved F or W. The D gene is left open where the match is weak. A clone size is listed for some rows: how often the clone was seen (once, few, many), or a class if it is expanded.

d_call j_call v_call clone_size cdr3_nt cdr3_aa
. TRBJ2-2 TRBV4-3 many TGCGCCAGCAGCCAAGATGCAGGGGCGAACACCGGGGAGCTGTTTTTT CASSQDAGANTGELFF
TRBD1 TRBJ2-1 TRBV19 few TGTGCCAGTAGTACCAACAGGGGGAGCAATGAGCAGTTCTTC CASSTNRGSNEQFF
TRBD2 TRBJ2-1 TRBV7-2 many TGTGCCAGCAGCTTCGGCGGGAGGCCCGAGTTAGAGCAGTTCTTC CASSFGGRPELEQFF
. TRBJ2-3 TRBV7-2 many TGTGCCAGCAGCTTATTACAGGGTTGGACAGATACGCAGTATTTT CASSLLQGWTDTQYF
. TRBJ1-2 TRBV25-1 many TGTGCCAGCAGTGACGAGACAAGCTCTAACTATGGCTACACCTTC CASSDETSSNYGYTF
TRBD1 TRBJ1-1 TRBV6-1 many TGTGCCAGCGGTGGACAGGACCTAAATAACGAAGCTTTCTTT CASGGQDLNNEAFF
TRBD2 TRBJ2-3 TRBV4-3 many TGCGCCAGCAGCCAAATCGGGACTAGCGGCACAGATACGCAGTATTTT CASSQIGTSGTDTQYF
TRBD1 TRBJ2-3 TRBV20-1 many TGCAGTGCCACGGGACAGGGACCAACCTTAAGCACAGATACGCAGTATTTT CSATGQGPTLSTDTQYF
. TRBJ2-1 TRBV9 few TGTGCCAGCAGCGTAAGTAGCGGAAACAATGAGCAGTTCTTC CASSVSSGNNEQFF
. TRBJ2-1 TRBV5-4 many TGTGCCAGCAGCTCTCTAGCGAACGCCAACAATGAGCAGTTCTTC CASSSLANANNEQFF
. TRBJ1-2 TRBV2 medium-sized TGTGCCAGCAGTGACATGGCAGAAAGCTATGGCTACACCTTC CASSDMAESYGYTF
. TRBJ2-3 TRBV9 few TGTGCCAGCAACGGGAACGAAATCACAGATACGCAGTATTTT CASNGNEITDTQYF
TRBD2 TRBJ2-7 TRBV11-2 . TGTGCCAGCAGCTTAGACCGGGAGGGGGAGGGGTACTTC CASSLDREGEGYF
. TRBJ2-1 TRBV5-4 . TGTGCCAGCAGCACCCCGACTATATCCAATGAGAAGTTCTTC CASSTPTISNEKFF
. TRBJ1-1 TRBV7-9 many TGTGCCAGCAGCCCCCAGACGGGCCGCGAAGCTTTCTTT CASSPQTGREAFF
TRBD1 TRBJ2-7 TRBV29-1 . TGCAGCGTTGATCAGGGGGACTACGAGCAGTACTTC CSVDQGDYEQYF
. TRBJ1-1 TRBV20-1 many TGCAGTGCTACTTATGGAGGGGCCTACACTGAAGCTTTCTTT CSATYGGAYTEAFF
TRBD1 TRBJ2-3 TRBV25-1 . TGTGCCAGCCGGGACAGTACCAGTCAGCCCCAGTATTTT CASRDSTSQPQYF
. TRBJ2-3 TRBV27 many TGTGCCAGCAGTTATTTACGGTCAAGCGGGAGCACAGATACGCAGTATTTT CASSYLRSSGSTDTQYF
TRBD1 TRBJ1-1 TRBV5-1 many TGTGCCAGCAGCTTACAGGGGGGCACTGAAGCTTTCTTT CASSLQGGTEAFF
TRBD1 TRBJ1-3 TRBV5-4 few TGTGCCAGCAGCTCAGGGGACAGACCAACAGATCACTCTGGAAACACCATATATTTT CASSSGDRPTDHSGNTIYF
TRBD2 TRBJ2-1 TRBV7-3 . TGTGCCAGCAGCTTGCTAGCGGGAGTCAACTCTGAGCAGTTCTTC CASSLLAGVNSEQFF
. TRBJ2-7 TRBV11-1 . TGTGCCAGCGGCCCGCGACAGGCCTACGAGCAGTACTTC CASGPRQAYEQYF
. TRBJ1-2 TRBV27 many TGTGCCAGCAGTTTATCATCACGAAACTATGGCTACACCTTC CASSLSSRNYGYTF
. TRBJ1-5 TRBV28 . TGTGCCAGCAGTTTGGCAGGACATGGGGCGAATCAGCCCCAGCATTTT CASSLAGHGANQPQHF